Below, 27 T cell receptor beta chains from the same sample are listed, as sequenced in a study of cytomegalovirus exposure and HLA in healthy donors. PCR amplification relied on 60 Vbeta primers (plus 13 Jbeta primers). Repertoires were generated with immunoSEQ multiplex PCR, while TCRdb's copy carries only in-frame clones and drops some. Among approximately 100,000 clones listed, about a tenth were seen once. Sequenced material: PBMCs. The receptors stem from a man aged 35 to 55 in good health and CMV-seropositive.

This chain links TRBV18 with TRBJ2-1; 8 bases agree with TRBD1. V gave up 0 bases and J gave up 7 bases; unmatched junction bases: 11. In germline, CDR1 is KGHSH, CDR2 LQKENI. This CDR3 is 17 amino acids long. CDR3: CASSPPLRTGGENEQFF. The CDR3 nucleotides are TGTGCCAGCTCACCACCGCTTAGAACAGGGGGTGAAAATGAGCAGTTCTTC.

V usage is TRBV27 and J usage is TRBJ1-5, with 11 nucleotides matching TRBD1. This CDR3 is 14 amino acids long. Germline loops: CDR1 MNHEY, CDR2 SMNVEV (reference sequence). V shed 5 bases and J 6 bases; nucleotides not matched to a gene: 3. CDR3 amino acids: CASSGTGGVQPQHF. The CDR3, as DNA: TGTGCCAGCAGTGGGACAGGGGGTGTTCAGCCCCAGCATTTT.

In this sample, this clone turned up a few times. In nucleotides, the CDR3 is TGTGCCAGCAGCTTCTATCGGGAGGGACAAGAGACCCAGTACTTC. Residues: CASSFYREGQETQYF. The V gene is TRBV13, the J gene TRBJ2-5, with 8 bases aligning to TRBD2. The junction had 5 bases not matched to a gene; V was cut back by 3 bases and J by 2 bases. The CDR3 has 15 residues. The germline V gene encodes CDR1 PRHDT and CDR2 FYEKMQ (reference sequence).

The chain is built from TRBV29-1 and TRBJ2-2, with D uncertain. Germline values: CDR1 SQVTM, CDR2 ANQGSEA. The CDR3 totals 12 residues. Trimming shortened V by 5 bases and J by 9 bases, and 13 bases separated the two germline ends. The CDR3: CSVRINSRELFF. CDR3 bases: TGCAGCGTTAGAATTAATAGTCGGGAGCTGTTTTTT.

V usage is TRBV7-2 and J usage is TRBJ2-4; D might be TRBD2 (6 bases). The CDR3 has 17 residues. V shed 5 bases and J shed 0 bases, with 17 bases lying between them. Germline CDR1 is SGHTA and CDR2 is FQGNSA. The CDR3 region has the DNA TGTGCCAGCAGCAAAGGCGGACTAAGCCCAGCCAAAAACATTCAGTACTTC. It translates to CASSKGGLSPAKNIQYF.

This clone was observed a few times. This chain uses TRBV14 with TRBJ2-3, with D possibly TRBD2 on 6 matching bases. Germline CDR1 and CDR2: SGHDN and FVKESK. The CDR3 contains 15 residues. V was shortened by 6 bases and J by 6 bases, with 19 bases between the two germline ends. The CDR3: CASSRQRAGPDTQYF. The CDR3 DNA reads as TGTGCCAGCAGTCGCCAGCGGGCTGGGCCGGATACGCAGTATTTT.

The chain carries TRBV13 and TRBJ2-5, with TRBD2 identical over 9 bases. The CDR3 runs to 13 residues. Germline V lookup: CDR1 PRHDT, CDR2 FYEKMQ (reference sequence). The V and J ends lost 8 bases and 2 bases, in that order; junction bases with no gene match: 3. For the CDR3, the DNA is TGTGCCAGCGCGGGGGGGGAACAAGAGACCCAGTACTTC. Translating it yields CASAGGEQETQYF.

The chain is built from TRBV28 and TRBJ2-7, with 9 bases matching TRBD2. CDR1 MDHEN and CDR2 SYDVKM come from the germline V gene. Trimming removed 4 bases from V and 3 bases from J; junction bases left unmatched: 4. This CDR3 has 14 residues. This chain's CDR3 is CASSYATSGYEQYF. Here the CDR3 DNA reads TGTGCCAGCAGTTACGCGACTAGCGGCTACGAGCAGTACTTC.

CDR3 sequence (DNA): TGTGCCAGCAGCCAAGTTGGACTAGCGGGCCCCTCGTGGGATACGCAGTATTTT. It specifies CASSQVGLAGPSWDTQYF. V is TRBV4-2 and J is TRBJ2-3; 11 bases map to TRBD2. The V gene end was trimmed by 1 base and the J gene end by 6 bases; junction bases not matched to a gene: 12. CDR1 and CDR2 from the germline V gene are LGHNA and YNFKEQ. This CDR3 spans 18 amino acids.

The rearrangement uses TRBV18 and TRBJ2-3; no firm D call. The ends were cut back, 0 bases at V and 2 bases at J, with 3 bases in the middle. The germline gives CDR1 KGHSH, CDR2 LQKENI. This CDR3 region has 13 residues. The CDR3 bases are TGTGCCAGCTCACCACCCAACACAGATACGCAGTATTTT. Its translation: CASSPPNTDTQYF.

The rearrangement uses TRBV7-2 and TRBJ2-7, with 7 nucleotides matching TRBD2. Germline V gives CDR1 SGHTA, CDR2 FQGNSA. Trimming cost V 6 bases and J 1 base; bases outside gene matches: 3. The length of the CDR3 is 13 residues. The CDR3 DNA follows: TGTGCCAGCAGAGGCGGGGGTTCCTACGAGCAGTACTTC. This gives the protein CASRGGGSYEQYF.

The chain carries TRBV20-1 and TRBJ2-3; the D gene is possibly TRBD2 (7 bases). The CDR3 has 10 amino acids. The germline V gene encodes CDR1 DFQATT and CDR2 SNEGSKA (reference sequence). DNA of the CDR3: TGCAGCTTAGGGGGGGCAGTTAGGTATTTT. Translating it yields CSLGGAVRYF.

The J gene is TRBJ2-1, the V gene TRBV4-1, with 16 bases that match TRBD2. Germline V gene lookup returns CDR1 MGHRA and CDR2 YSYEKL. V trimming: 1 base; J trimming: 4 bases; junction bases outside the gene matches: 4. This CDR3 has 18 amino acids. CDR3 coding DNA: TGCGCCAGCAGCCAAGTGGGACTAGCGGGAGGGAAGTACAATGAGCAGTTCTTC. This encodes CASSQVGLAGGKYNEQFF.

This clone was seen many times. V usage is TRBV15 and J usage is TRBJ1-4; no clear D. The CDR3 extends over 17 amino acids. The germline CDR1 and CDR2 sequences are LNHNV and YYDKDF (reference sequence). Trimming shortened V by 0 bases and J by 0 bases, and 11 bases separated the two germline ends. Written as DNA, the CDR3 is TGTGCCACCAGCAGAGATCTGACGGGTGCAACTAATGAAAAACTGTTTTTT. Translated, it gives CATSRDLTGATNEKLFF.

V and J are TRBV9 and TRBJ2-2, with TRBD2 matching 9 bases. The CDR3 is made up of 16 amino acids. Germline values: CDR1 SGDLS, CDR2 YYNGEE. V shed 2 bases, J shed 4 bases, and the junction held 6 bases outside the gene matches. This CDR3 reads CASSVKREVVTGELFF. As DNA, the CDR3 is TGTGCCAGCAGCGTTAAGCGGGAGGTTGTCACCGGGGAGCTGTTTTTT.

A few counts support this clone. This chain links TRBV5-1 with TRBJ2-7; possibly TRBD1 for D (6 bases). Trimming took off 4 bases at V and 5 bases at J, with 7 bases between the two ends. Germline CDR1 is SGHRS and CDR2 is YFSETQ. This CDR3 spans 11 amino acids. CDR3 sequence (DNA): TGCGCCAGCAGCGGGGACAACGAGCAGTACTTC. Encoded protein: CASSGDNEQYF.

This chain joins TRBV7-6 and TRBJ2-4; the D is unclear. Trimming cost V 3 bases and J 5 bases, with 11 bases left between them. This CDR3 is 14 amino acids long. From germline, CDR1 is SGHVS and CDR2 FNYEAQ. The CDR3 bases are TGTGCCAGCAGCTTGGGCCACCAACAAAACATTCAGTACTTC. It is translated as CASSLGHQQNIQYF.

The V call is TRBV7-2, the J call TRBJ2-1, with D maybe TRBD1 (5 bases). The length of the CDR3 is 14 residues. The germline gives CDR1 SGHTA, CDR2 FQGNSA. The V end was cut by 5 bases, the J end by 9 bases, with 17 bases between. CDR3 region: CASSPARTRGEQFF. In DNA, the CDR3 is TGTGCCAGCAGCCCCGCCCGGACAAGGGGTGAGCAGTTCTTC. The full variable domain, completed using reference TRBV7-2 and TRBJ2-1, is GAGVSQSPSNKVTEKGKDVELRCDPISGHTALYWYRQSLGQGLEFLIYFQGNSAPDKSGLPSDRFSAERTGGSVSTLTIQRTQQEDSAVYLCASSPARTRGEQFFGPGTRLTVL.

This clone was recorded a few times. The chain joins TRBV19 to TRBJ1-1; no clear D. The germline gives CDR1 LNHDA, CDR2 SQIVND (reference sequence). The V gene lost 5 bases and the J gene lost 0 bases, with 10 bases spanning the gap. The CDR3 covers 14 residues. Here the CDR3 DNA reads TGTGCCAGTAGTGCTGCGCTCCTGAACACTGAAGCTTTCTTT. Protein sequence: CASSAALLNTEAFF.

The chain employs TRBV11-2 and TRBJ1-1; the D gene is possibly TRBD1 (5 bases). Trimming stripped 3 bases from V and 6 bases from J, with 14 bases between. Germline V gene data show CDR1 as SGHAT and CDR2 as FQNNGV. The CDR3 is made up of 14 amino acids. DNA for the CDR3: TGTGCCAGCAGCTTCCCCGTGAAAGGGGCTGAAGCTTTCTTT. It codes for CASSFPVKGAEAFF.

The chain employs TRBV2 and TRBJ1-2, with D perhaps TRBD1 (5 bases). Trimming took off 7 bases at V and 4 bases at J, with 13 bases between the two ends. Germline V lookup: CDR1 SNHLY, CDR2 FYNNEI. CDR3 length: 13 amino acids. CDR3 loop: CASTSTALYGYTF. The CDR3 DNA reads TGTGCCAGCACCTCGACAGCCCTCTATGGCTACACCTTC.

V is TRBV15 and J is TRBJ2-7, with TRBD1 as a possible D gene (6 bases). CDR3 size: 15 residues. CDR1 is LNHNV, CDR2 YYDKDF, per germline (reference sequence). Deletions cut 3 bases from V and 3 bases from J, with 15 bases between. This CDR3 reads CATSREWKGGYEQYF. Here the CDR3 DNA reads TGTGCCACCAGCAGGGAATGGAAAGGGGGCTACGAGCAGTACTTC. The variable domain in full, completed from reference TRBV15 and TRBJ2-7, reads DAMVIQNPRYQVTQFGKPVTLSCSQTLNHNVMYWYQQKSSQAPKLLFHYYDKDFNNEADTPDNFQSRRPNTSFCFLDIRSPGLGDTAMYLCATSREWKGGYEQYFGPGTRLTVT.

The sample holds a few counts of this clone. This sequence joins TRBV4-1 and TRBJ2-7, with TRBD1 matching over 7 bases. Germline V lookup: CDR1 MGHRA, CDR2 YSYEKL. This CDR3 has 14 amino acids. V gave up 5 bases and J gave up 1 base; unmatched junction bases: 5. In DNA form, the CDR3 reads TGCGCCAGCAGCAACAGGGGCCATTCCTACGAGCAGTACTTC. It is translated as CASSNRGHSYEQYF.

This clone turned up a few times. This chain connects TRBV7-2 to TRBJ2-1, with D perhaps matching TRBD1 (6 bases). Germline loops: CDR1 SGHTA, CDR2 FQGNSA. V lost 0 bases, J lost 3 bases, and 12 bases lay in between. The CDR3 totals 16 residues. CDR3 region: CASSLAGGAFYNEQFF. The CDR3 region has the DNA TGTGCCAGCAGCTTAGCAGGGGGTGCGTTCTACAATGAGCAGTTCTTC.

This clone showed up just a few times. The gene calls are TRBV23-1 and TRBJ2-7, with TRBD1 as a possible D gene (5 bases). TRBV23-1 is an open reading frame whose function is uncertain. V gave up 0 bases and J gave up 4 bases, with 10 bases separating them. This CDR3 is built from 14 residues. CDR3: CASSQSGLPYEQYF. The CDR3 DNA reads TGCGCCAGCAGTCAATCGGGGCTCCCTTACGAGCAGTACTTC.

The sample holds a few counts of this clone. DNA of the CDR3: TGTGCCAGCAGCCCGCGACTAGCGGCCTACGAGCAGTACTTC. Its translation: CASSPRLAAYEQYF. The chain joins TRBV6-5 to TRBJ2-7; 9 bases match TRBD2. CDR1 MNHEY and CDR2 SVGAGI come from the germline V gene. The ends lost 6 bases at V and 2 bases at J; junction bases unmatched: 5. The CDR3 has 14 amino acids.

V gene TRBV6-6 combines with J gene TRBJ2-1; D is undetermined. The germline CDR1 and CDR2 sequences are MNHNY and SVGAGI (reference sequence). The CDR3 length is 12 residues. The ends were cut back, 3 bases at V and 9 bases at J, with 9 bases in the middle. The CDR3 protein is CASSYAITEQFF. CDR3 bases: TGTGCCAGCAGTTATGCTATCACTGAGCAGTTCTTC.